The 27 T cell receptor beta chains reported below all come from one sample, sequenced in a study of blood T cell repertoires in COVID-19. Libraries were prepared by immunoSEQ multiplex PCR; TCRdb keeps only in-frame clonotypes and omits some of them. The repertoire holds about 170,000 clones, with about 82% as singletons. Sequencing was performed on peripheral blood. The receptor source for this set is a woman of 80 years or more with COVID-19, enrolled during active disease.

The CDR3 DNA sequence: TGTGCCAGCAGCGAACTAGCGGGACTCCACTTAGCCAAAAACATTCAGTACTTC. It translates to CASSELAGLHLAKNIQYF. The genes are TRBV28 and TRBJ2-4; 10 positions match TRBD2. The CDR3 contains 18 residues. Germline-derived CDR1 and CDR2 are MDHEN and SYDVKM. V lost 6 bases, J lost 0 bases, and 11 bases stayed unmatched.

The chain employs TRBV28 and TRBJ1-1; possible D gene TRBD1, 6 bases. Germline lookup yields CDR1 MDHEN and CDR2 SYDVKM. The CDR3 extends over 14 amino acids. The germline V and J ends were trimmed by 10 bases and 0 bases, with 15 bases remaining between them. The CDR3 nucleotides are TGTGCCACCTCACAGGGTTCCATGAACACTGAAGCTTTCTTT. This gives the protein CATSQGSMNTEAFF. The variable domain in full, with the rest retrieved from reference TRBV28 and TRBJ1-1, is DVKVTQSSRYLVKRTGEKVFLECVQDMDHENMFWYRQDPGLGLRLIYFSYDVKMKEKGDIPEGYSVSREKKERFSLILESASTNQTSMYLCATSQGSMNTEAFFGQGTRLTVV.

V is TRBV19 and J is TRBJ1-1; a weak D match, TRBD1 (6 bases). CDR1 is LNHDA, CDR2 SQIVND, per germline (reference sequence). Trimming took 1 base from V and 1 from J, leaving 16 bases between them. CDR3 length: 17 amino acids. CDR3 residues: CASSIGGGRGSNTEAFF. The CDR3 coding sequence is TGTGCCAGTAGTATAGGTGGGGGCAGGGGATCGAACACTGAAGCTTTCTTT.

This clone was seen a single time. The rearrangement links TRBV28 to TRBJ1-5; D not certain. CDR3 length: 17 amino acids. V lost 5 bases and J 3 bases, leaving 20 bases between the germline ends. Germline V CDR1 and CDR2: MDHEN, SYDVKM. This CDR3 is CASSPGGGQFNNQPQHF. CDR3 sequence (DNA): TGTGCCAGCAGTCCCGGCGGAGGGCAGTTCAACAATCAGCCCCAGCATTTT.

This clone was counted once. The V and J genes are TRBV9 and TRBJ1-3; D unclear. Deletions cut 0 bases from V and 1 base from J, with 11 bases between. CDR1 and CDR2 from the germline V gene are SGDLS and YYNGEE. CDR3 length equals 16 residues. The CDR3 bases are TGTGCCAGCAGCGTAGATCCCACCCGGTCTGGAAACACCATATATTTT. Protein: CASSVDPTRSGNTIYF.

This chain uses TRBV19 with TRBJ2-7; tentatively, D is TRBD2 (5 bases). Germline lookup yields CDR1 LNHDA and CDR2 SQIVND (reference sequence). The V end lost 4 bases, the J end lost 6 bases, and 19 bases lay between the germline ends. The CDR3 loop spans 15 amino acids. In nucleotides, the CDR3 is TGTGCCAGTAGTAGGGGTTTCGGAGGCGGTGGCGAGCAGTACTTC. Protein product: CASSRGFGGGGEQYF.

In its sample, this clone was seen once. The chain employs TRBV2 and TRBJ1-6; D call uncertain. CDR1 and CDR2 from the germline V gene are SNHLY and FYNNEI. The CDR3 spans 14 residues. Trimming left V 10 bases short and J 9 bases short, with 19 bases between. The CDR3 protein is CATSQEVSASPLHF. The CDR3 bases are TGTGCCACCTCGCAGGAGGTTTCCGCTTCACCCCTCCACTTT.

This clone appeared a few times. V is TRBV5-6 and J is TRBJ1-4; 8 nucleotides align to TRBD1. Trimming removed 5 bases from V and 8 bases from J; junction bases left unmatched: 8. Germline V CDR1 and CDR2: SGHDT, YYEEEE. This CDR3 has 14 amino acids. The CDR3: CASSSPTGGEKLFF. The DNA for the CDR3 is TGTGCCAGCAGTTCACCCACAGGGGGAGAAAAACTGTTTTTT.

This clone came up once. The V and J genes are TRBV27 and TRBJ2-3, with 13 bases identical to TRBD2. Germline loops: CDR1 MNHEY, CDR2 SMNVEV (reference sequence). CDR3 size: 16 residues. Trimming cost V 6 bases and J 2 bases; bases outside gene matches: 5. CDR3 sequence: CASSYGLAGVTDTQYF. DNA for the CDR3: TGTGCCAGCAGCTATGGACTAGCGGGAGTCACAGATACGCAGTATTTT.

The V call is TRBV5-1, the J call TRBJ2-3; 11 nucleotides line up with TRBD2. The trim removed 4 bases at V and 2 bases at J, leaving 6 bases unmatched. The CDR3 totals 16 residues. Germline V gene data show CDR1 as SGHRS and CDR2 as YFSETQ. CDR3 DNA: TGCGCCAGCAGCCGGGGACTAGCGGAGATCACAGATACGCAGTATTTT. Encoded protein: CASSRGLAEITDTQYF.

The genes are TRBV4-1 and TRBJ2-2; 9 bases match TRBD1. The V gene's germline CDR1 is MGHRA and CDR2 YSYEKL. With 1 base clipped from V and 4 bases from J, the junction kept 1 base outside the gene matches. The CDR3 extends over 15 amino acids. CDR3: CASSQVQGATGELFF. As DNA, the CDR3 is TGCGCCAGCAGCCAAGTACAGGGGGCCACCGGGGAGCTGTTTTTT.

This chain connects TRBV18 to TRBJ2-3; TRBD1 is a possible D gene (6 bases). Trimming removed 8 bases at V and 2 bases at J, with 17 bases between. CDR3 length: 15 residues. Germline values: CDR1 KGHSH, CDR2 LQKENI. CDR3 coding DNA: TGTGCCAGCACTACAACAGGGATGGACACAGATACGCAGTATTTT. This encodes CASTTTGMDTDTQYF.

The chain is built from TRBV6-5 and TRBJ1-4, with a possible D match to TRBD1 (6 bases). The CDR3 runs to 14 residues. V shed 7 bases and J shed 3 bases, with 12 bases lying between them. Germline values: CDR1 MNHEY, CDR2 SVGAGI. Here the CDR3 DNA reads TGTGCCAGCACTAAAGGGGGTGCTAATGAAAAACTGTTTTTT. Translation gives CASTKGGANEKLFF.

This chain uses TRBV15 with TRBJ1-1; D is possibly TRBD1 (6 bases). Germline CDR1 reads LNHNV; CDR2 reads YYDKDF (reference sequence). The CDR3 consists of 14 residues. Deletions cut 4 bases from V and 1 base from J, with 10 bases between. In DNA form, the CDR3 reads TGTGCCACCAGCACCGCACAGGGGAACACTGAAGCTTTCTTT. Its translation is CATSTAQGNTEAFF.

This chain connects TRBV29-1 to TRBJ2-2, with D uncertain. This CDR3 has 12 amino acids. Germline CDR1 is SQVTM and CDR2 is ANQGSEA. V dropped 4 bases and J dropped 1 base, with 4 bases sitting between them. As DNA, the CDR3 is TGCAGCGTTGGTCTGAACACCGGGGAGCTGTTTTTT. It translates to CSVGLNTGELFF.

The CDR3 DNA reads TGTGCCAGCAGTTTCCTCGACAGGAACACTGAAGCTTTCTTT. Its protein is CASSFLDRNTEAFF. V and J are TRBV6-5 and TRBJ1-1; D may be TRBD1 (5 bases). Germline loops: CDR1 MNHEY, CDR2 SVGAGI. The CDR3 contains 14 residues. The V end lost 4 bases, the J end lost 1 base, and 10 bases lay between the germline ends.

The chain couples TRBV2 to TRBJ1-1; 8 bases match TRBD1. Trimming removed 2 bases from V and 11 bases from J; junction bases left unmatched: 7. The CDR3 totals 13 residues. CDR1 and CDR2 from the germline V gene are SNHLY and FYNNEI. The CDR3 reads CASSERDRTKAFF. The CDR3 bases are TGTGCCAGCAGTGAAAGGGACAGGACCAAGGCTTTCTTT.

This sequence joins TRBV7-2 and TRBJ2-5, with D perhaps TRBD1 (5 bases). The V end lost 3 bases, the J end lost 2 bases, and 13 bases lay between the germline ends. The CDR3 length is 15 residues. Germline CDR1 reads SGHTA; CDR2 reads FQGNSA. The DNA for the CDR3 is TGTGCCAGCAGCTTCCGGTGGGGCCGACAAGAGACCCAGTACTTC. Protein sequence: CASSFRWGRQETQYF.

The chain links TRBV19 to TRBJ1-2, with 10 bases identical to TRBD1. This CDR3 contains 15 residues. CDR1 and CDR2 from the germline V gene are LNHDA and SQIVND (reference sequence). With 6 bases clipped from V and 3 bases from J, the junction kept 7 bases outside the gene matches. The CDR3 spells CASSPTGGEYYGYTF. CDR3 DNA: TGTGCCAGTAGCCCGACAGGGGGCGAGTACTATGGCTACACCTTC. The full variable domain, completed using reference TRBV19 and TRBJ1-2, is DGGITQSPKYLFRKEGQNVTLSCEQNLNHDAMYWYRQDPGQGLRLIYYSQIVNDFQKGDIAEGYSVSREKKESFPLTVTSAQKNPTAFYLCASSPTGGEYYGYTFGSGTRLTVV.

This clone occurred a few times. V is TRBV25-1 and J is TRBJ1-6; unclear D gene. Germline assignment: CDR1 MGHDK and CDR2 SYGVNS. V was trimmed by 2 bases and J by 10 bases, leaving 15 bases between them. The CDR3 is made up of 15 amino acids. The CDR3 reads CASSEGGRRWSPLHF. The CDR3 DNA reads TGTGCCAGCAGTGAAGGTGGCAGGAGGTGGTCACCCCTCCACTTT.

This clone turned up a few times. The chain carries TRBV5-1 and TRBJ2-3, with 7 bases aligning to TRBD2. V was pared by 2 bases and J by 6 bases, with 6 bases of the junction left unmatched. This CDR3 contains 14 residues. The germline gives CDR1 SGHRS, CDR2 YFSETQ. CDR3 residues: CASSLTAGADTQYF. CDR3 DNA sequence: TGCGCCAGCAGCTTAACGGCGGGAGCCGATACGCAGTATTTT.

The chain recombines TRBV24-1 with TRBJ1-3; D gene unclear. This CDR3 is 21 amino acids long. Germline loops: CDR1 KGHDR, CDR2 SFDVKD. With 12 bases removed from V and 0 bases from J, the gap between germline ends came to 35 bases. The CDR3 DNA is TGTGCCGTTGGACGTGAGTCCCGGGAACAGATAAAGACCTACTCTGGAAACACCATATATTTT. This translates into CAVGRESREQIKTYSGNTIYF.

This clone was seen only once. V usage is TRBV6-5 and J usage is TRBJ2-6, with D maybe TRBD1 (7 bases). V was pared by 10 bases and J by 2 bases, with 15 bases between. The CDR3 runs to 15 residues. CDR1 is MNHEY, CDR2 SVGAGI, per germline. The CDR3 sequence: CATQEGAPGANVLTF. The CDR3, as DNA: TGTGCCACCCAGGAGGGGGCGCCTGGGGCCAACGTCCTGACTTTC.

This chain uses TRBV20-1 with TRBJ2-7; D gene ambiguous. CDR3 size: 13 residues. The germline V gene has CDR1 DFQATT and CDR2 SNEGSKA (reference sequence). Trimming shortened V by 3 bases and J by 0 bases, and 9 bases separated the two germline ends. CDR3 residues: CSASPSDSYEQYF. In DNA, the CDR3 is TGCAGTGCTAGTCCCAGCGACTCCTACGAGCAGTACTTC.

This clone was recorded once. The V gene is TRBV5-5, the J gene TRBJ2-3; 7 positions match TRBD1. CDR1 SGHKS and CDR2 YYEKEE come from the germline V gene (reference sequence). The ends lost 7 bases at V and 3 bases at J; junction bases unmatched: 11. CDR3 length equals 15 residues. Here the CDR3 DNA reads TGTGCCAGCTGCGCCACTAGACAGGGAACAGATACGCAGTATTTT. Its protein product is CASCATRQGTDTQYF.

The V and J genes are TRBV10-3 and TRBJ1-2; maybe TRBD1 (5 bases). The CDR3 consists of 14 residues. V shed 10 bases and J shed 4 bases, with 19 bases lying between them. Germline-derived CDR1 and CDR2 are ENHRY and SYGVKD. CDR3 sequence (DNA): TGTGCCACCAGGACCCAGCCAGGGCCCTATGGCTACACCTTC. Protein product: CATRTQPGPYGYTF.

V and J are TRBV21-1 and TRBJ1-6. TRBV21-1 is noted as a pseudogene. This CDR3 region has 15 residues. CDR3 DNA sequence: TGTGCCAGCAGCGCCCGACTGAGTTATAATTCACCCCTCCACTTT. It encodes CASSARLSYNSPLHF.